These 30 T cell receptor beta chains share one sample of origin, sequenced in a study of shared clonotypes between healthy human individuals. The table came from immunoSEQ multiplex PCR; TCRdb's copy has only in-frame clones and leaves some out. The table lists 630,000 or so clones, about 98% of them singletons. Positively selected for CCR7, the CD45RO-negative cells used as naive CD8 cells excluded terminally differentiated effector memory CD45RA+ cells. The sample consisted of naive CD8+ T cells sorted from blood. The receptors come from a man aged 30 to 45 in good health.

Only one count was recorded for this clone. The chain recombines TRBV7-2 with TRBJ1-5; D not certain. The CDR3 extends over 13 amino acids. The germline V gene encodes CDR1 SGHTA and CDR2 FQGNSA. Between the trimmed V and J ends, which lost 5 bases and 0 bases, there was a span of 5 bases. CDR3 in amino acids: CASSAYSNQPQHF. CDR3 sequence (DNA): TGTGCCAGCAGCGCCTATAGCAATCAGCCCCAGCATTTT.

The chain is built from TRBV10-2 and TRBJ2-7; TRBD2 matches at 7 bases. The germline CDR1 and CDR2 sequences are WSHSY and SAAADI. With 0 bases clipped from V and 4 bases from J, the junction kept 6 bases outside the gene matches. CDR3 size: 15 residues. This CDR3 reads CASSESLANFYEQYF. CDR3 nucleotide sequence: TGCGCCAGCAGTGAGTCACTAGCGAACTTTTACGAGCAGTACTTC.

The chain recombines TRBV25-1 with TRBJ2-7; TRBD2 is a possible D gene (5 bases). The CDR3 is made up of 13 amino acids. V lost 10 bases and J lost 4, with 17 bases in between. Per germline, CDR1 MGHDK and CDR2 SYGVNS. CDR3 nucleotide sequence: TGTGCCACCGGGTCCCGCACGGGGTACGAGCAGTACTTC. Protein product: CATGSRTGYEQYF.

CDR3 amino acids: CASSLDRSVGNTEAFF. CDR3 sequence (DNA): TGTGCCAGCAGCTTAGACCGGTCCGTTGGGAACACTGAAGCTTTCTTT. V and J are TRBV7-2 and TRBJ1-1; D remains ambiguous. Trimming stripped 1 base from V and 1 base from J, with 13 bases between. The length of the CDR3 is 16 residues. Germline V gene data show CDR1 as SGHTA and CDR2 as FQGNSA.

The J gene is TRBJ1-1, the V gene TRBV15; D unresolved. The CDR3 extends over 14 amino acids. Trimming removed 2 bases at V and 3 bases at J, with 10 bases between. Germline loops: CDR1 LNHNV, CDR2 YYDKDF (reference sequence). CDR3 DNA sequence: TGTGCCACCAGCAGACCCACAGAGGACACTGAAGCTTTCTTT. Amino acid sequence: CATSRPTEDTEAFF.

The chain links TRBV28 to TRBJ2-7, with D unclear. The germline gives CDR1 MDHEN, CDR2 SYDVKM. This CDR3 spans 13 amino acids. Trimming stripped 6 bases from V and 7 bases from J, with 16 bases between. CDR3: CASSLSVVGEQYF. Written as DNA, the CDR3 is TGTGCCAGCAGCCTTTCCGTCGTCGGGGAGCAGTACTTC.

In its sample, this clone was seen once. This chain connects TRBV14 to TRBJ1-2; D call uncertain. Trimming took off 4 bases at V and 2 bases at J, with 14 bases between the two ends. The CDR3 length is 15 residues. Looked up from germline, CDR1 is SGHDN and CDR2 is FVKESK. CDR3 coding DNA: TGTGCCAGCAGCCTTGGATGGACGTTCAACTATGGCTACACCTTC. It encodes CASSLGWTFNYGYTF.

This rearrangement joins TRBV27 to TRBJ1-2; D might be TRBD1 (5 bases). V shed 6 bases and J shed 6 bases, with 17 bases lying between them. Germline CDR1 reads MNHEY; CDR2 reads SMNVEV (reference sequence). This CDR3 region has 14 residues. Here the CDR3 reads CASRVLSGTHGYTF. As DNA, the CDR3 is TGTGCCAGCAGAGTTCTTTCGGGGACGCATGGCTACACCTTC.

For this clone: Distinct nucleotide sequences in the sample also encode this CDR3. V usage is TRBV27 and J usage is TRBJ1-5; D is uncertain. The germline gives CDR1 MNHEY, CDR2 SMNVEV (reference sequence). The CDR3 sequence is 13 residues long. Trimming pared 2 bases from V and 4 bases from J, leaving 6 bases between. CDR3: CASSLGLNQPQHF. The CDR3 coding sequence is TGTGCCAGCAGTTTAGGCTTGAATCAGCCCCAGCATTTT.

V is TRBV4-1 and J is TRBJ1-5, with D unclear. The germline V gene encodes CDR1 MGHRA and CDR2 YSYEKL. V lost 0 bases, J lost 3 bases, and 9 bases lay in between. CDR3 length: 15 residues. Here the CDR3 DNA reads TGCGCCAGCAGCCAAGAAGACACGGCCAATCAGCCCCAGCATTTT. Amino acid sequence: CASSQEDTANQPQHF.

V is TRBV30 and J is TRBJ1-1, with no clear D. Germline V gene sequence: CDR1 GTSNPN, CDR2 SVGIG (reference sequence). This CDR3 has 12 amino acids. With 0 bases removed from V and 11 bases from J, the gap between germline ends came to 13 bases. The CDR3 region has the DNA TGTGCCTGGAGTGTGGTAGGGATCAGGGCTTTCTTT. Translation: CAWSVVGIRAFF.

The rearrangement joins TRBV27 to TRBJ1-1, with D uncertain. V was pared by 7 bases and J by 11 bases, with 11 bases between. Germline CDR1 is MNHEY and CDR2 is SMNVEV (reference sequence). The CDR3 extends over 10 amino acids. In nucleotides, the CDR3 is TGTGCCAGCACGGGCCCCGTGGCTTTCTTT. This sequence encodes CASTGPVAFF.

This sequence joins TRBV28 and TRBJ2-7; tentative D call: TRBD1 (6 bases). V gave up 7 bases and J gave up 0 bases, with 16 bases separating them. In germline, CDR1 is MDHEN, CDR2 SYDVKM. CDR3 size: 15 residues. DNA for the CDR3: TGTGCCAGCAACCCCGGGACATCTAGCTCCTACGAGCAGTACTTC. Translated, it gives CASNPGTSSSYEQYF. Together with reference TRBV28 and TRBJ2-7, the CDR3 gives the full variable domain: DVKVTQSSRYLVKRTGEKVFLECVQDMDHENMFWYRQDPGLGLRLIYFSYDVKMKEKGDIPEGYSVSREKKERFSLILESASTNQTSMYLCASNPGTSSSYEQYFGPGTRLTVT.

The chain recombines TRBV27 with TRBJ2-1; the D gene is possibly TRBD2 (6 bases). In germline, CDR1 is MNHEY, CDR2 SMNVEV (reference sequence). The CDR3 covers 13 residues. Trimming took off 5 bases at V and 3 bases at J, with 8 bases between the two ends. CDR3 amino acids: CASSRDFYNEQFF. The CDR3 DNA sequence: TGTGCCAGCAGTAGGGACTTCTACAATGAGCAGTTCTTC.

The rearrangement joins TRBV29-1 to TRBJ2-7; D is unresolved. The CDR3 contains 15 residues. The V gene's germline CDR1 is SQVTM and CDR2 ANQGSEA. V was cut by 6 bases and J by 0 bases, with 18 bases left in between. The CDR3 DNA sequence: TGCAGCGTGACCTTGACGGACCGATCCTCCTACGAGCAGTACTTC. Protein sequence: CSVTLTDRSSYEQYF.

V and J are TRBV10-2 and TRBJ2-1; D remains unclear. CDR3 length: 16 residues. V was trimmed by 4 bases and J by 5 bases, leaving 18 bases between them. Per germline, CDR1 WSHSY and CDR2 SAAADI. CDR3 in DNA: TGCGCCAGCAGTGCCCCAGGAGTTCCTAGGGACAATGAGCAGTTCTTC. This gives the protein CASSAPGVPRDNEQFF.

A single count supports this clone. The rearrangement joins TRBV4-3 to TRBJ2-1, with D unresolved. Germline V gene data show CDR1 as LGHNA and CDR2 as YSLEER. This CDR3 region has 14 residues. V was pared by 0 bases and J by 5 bases, with 8 bases between. The CDR3 reads CASSQEAQNNEQFF. CDR3 in DNA: TGCGCCAGCAGCCAAGAAGCCCAGAACAATGAGCAGTTCTTC.

About this clone: One end of the junction does not line up with germline, which may come from a read error. The genes are TRBV7-7 and TRBJ2-3, with 11 bases that match TRBD2. Per the germline V gene, CDR1 is SSHAT and CDR2 is FNYEAQ (reference sequence). The CDR3 runs to 18 residues. The CDR3 loop reads CASSLDPPTSGTTDTQYF. CDR3 coding DNA: TGTGCTAGCAGCTTAGACCCTCCGACTAGCGGGACCACAGATACGCAGTATTTT.

This sequence joins TRBV28 and TRBJ2-7; D is unresolved. Between the trimmed V and J ends, which lost 3 bases and 3 bases, there was a span of 12 bases. This CDR3 is 14 amino acids long. CDR1 and CDR2 from the germline V gene are MDHEN and SYDVKM. The CDR3 DNA reads as TGTGCCAGCAGTTTGCGCATCCCCGTCTACGAGCAGTACTTC. Residues: CASSLRIPVYEQYF.

This rearrangement joins TRBV11-2 to TRBJ2-7, with 8 bases identical to TRBD1. CDR1 is SGHAT, CDR2 FQNNGV, per germline. Trimming removed 1 base from V and 2 bases from J; junction bases left unmatched: 4. This CDR3 has 15 residues. CDR3 sequence: CASSLGGTGPYEQYF. The CDR3 DNA follows: TGTGCCAGCAGCTTAGGGGGGACAGGCCCCTACGAGCAGTACTTC.

CDR3 sequence reads: CASSESEGAGETQYF. CDR3 in DNA: TGCGCCAGCAGTGAGTCGGAGGGGGCAGGAGAGACCCAGTACTTC. V and J are TRBV10-2 and TRBJ2-5, with a possible D match to TRBD1 (7 bases). V lost 0 bases, J lost 4 bases, and 12 bases lay in between. Germline V gene sequence: CDR1 WSHSY, CDR2 SAAADI. The CDR3 sequence is 15 residues long.

V usage is TRBV13 and J usage is TRBJ2-2, with TRBD2 as a possible D gene (5 bases). This CDR3 is 15 amino acids long. V dropped 0 bases and J dropped 5 bases, with 10 bases sitting between them. Looked up from germline, CDR1 is PRHDT and CDR2 is FYEKMQ (reference sequence). CDR3 amino acids: CASSLGSGSTGELFF. The CDR3, as DNA: TGTGCCAGCAGCTTAGGAAGCGGTAGTACCGGGGAGCTGTTTTTT.

The chain employs TRBV2 and TRBJ2-3, with D tentatively TRBD2 (6 bases). Trimming shortened V by 6 bases and J by 1 base, and 11 bases separated the two germline ends. Germline assignment: CDR1 SNHLY and CDR2 FYNNEI. CDR3 size: 14 residues. In nucleotides, the CDR3 is TGTGCCAGCAGGGTCGGCGGGGGCACAGATACGCAGTATTTT. Protein product: CASRVGGGTDTQYF.

As concerns this clone: In the same sample, other DNA sequences code for this CDR3. This sequence joins TRBV7-6 and TRBJ2-7; D is undetermined. The CDR3 has 13 residues. Per the germline V gene, CDR1 is SGHVS and CDR2 is FNYEAQ. Trimming cost V 0 bases and J 1 base, with 4 bases left between them. The CDR3, as DNA: TGTGCCAGCAGCTTAGCAGGATCCTACGAGCAGTACTTC. This translates into CASSLAGSYEQYF.

J is TRBJ2-2 and V is TRBV5-1; 7 bases agree with TRBD1. The CDR3 has 13 amino acids. Per the germline V gene, CDR1 is SGHRS and CDR2 is YFSETQ. The J segment lost 4 bases and the V segment lost 3 bases, leaving 0 bases of the junction unmatched. CDR3 loop: CASSWTGTGELFF. DNA of the CDR3: TGCGCCAGCAGCTGGACAGGCACCGGGGAGCTGTTTTTT.

J is TRBJ2-2 and V is TRBV9; D possibly corresponds to TRBD2 (5 bases). The CDR3 is 13 residues long. The V and J ends lost 3 bases and 7 bases respectively, with 10 bases between them. Germline V gene lookup returns CDR1 SGDLS and CDR2 YYNGEE. DNA of the CDR3: TGTGCCAGCAGCGGAAGCGGCGGCGGGGAGCTGTTTTTT. It is translated as CASSGSGGGELFF.

This chain joins TRBV5-8 and TRBJ2-1; D uncertain. V gave up 3 bases and J gave up 7 bases, with 11 bases separating them. The CDR3 contains 13 residues. Germline V gene sequence: CDR1 SGHTS, CDR2 YDEGEE. CDR3 sequence reads: CASSSIFPNEQFF. The CDR3 nucleotides are TGTGCCAGCAGCTCGATATTCCCGAATGAGCAGTTCTTC. Full variable domain (outside the CDR3, taken from reference TRBV5-8 and TRBJ2-1): EAGVTQSPTHLIKTRGQQATLRCSPISGHTSVYWYQQALGLGLQFLLWYDEGEERNRGNFPPRFSGRQFPNYSSELNVNALELEDSALYLCASSSIFPNEQFFGPGTRLTVL.

The chain joins TRBV7-9 to TRBJ1-2; 7 bases fit TRBD1. V trimming: 6 bases; J trimming: 4 bases; junction bases outside the gene matches: 8. CDR1 and CDR2 from the germline V gene are SEHNR and FQNEAQ (reference sequence). This CDR3 contains 14 residues. CDR3 residues: CASRDRDRIYGYTF. The CDR3 nucleotides read TGTGCCAGCAGAGACCGGGACAGAATCTATGGCTACACCTTC.

The V gene is TRBV6-4, the J gene TRBJ2-1; D gene ambiguous. This CDR3 has 13 amino acids. The germline gives CDR1 MRHNA, CDR2 SNTAGT. Trimming took off 6 bases at V and 7 bases at J, with 13 bases between the two ends. The CDR3 spells CASRSFASNEQFF. The DNA for the CDR3 is TGTGCCAGCAGAAGTTTCGCTTCAAATGAGCAGTTCTTC.

The rearrangement uses TRBV5-1 and TRBJ2-6; 12 bases line up with TRBD2. The germline gives CDR1 SGHRS, CDR2 YFSETQ. The CDR3 extends over 18 amino acids. Trimming removed 4 bases from V and 1 base from J; junction bases left unmatched: 6. The CDR3, as DNA: TGCGCCAGCAGCCCCTCTAGCGGGAGGGCTTCTGGGGCCAACGTCCTGACTTTC. Its protein product is CASSPSSGRASGANVLTF.